This TCR beta chain stems from a study of T cell repertoires in aging, cancer and after chemotherapy. The template was genomic DNA from peripheral blood, not RNA. Worth noting for this clonotype: Its antigen remains unidentified.

CDR1 and CDR2 from the germline V gene are DFQATT and SNEGSKA (reference sequence). CDR3 length equals 11 residues. V was cut by 4 bases and J by 6 bases, with 6 bases left in between. Rearranged V-D-J TRB sequences were amplified with a mixed TRB-A/B primer pool. From the multiplex PCR reads, TCRdb called clonotypes with MiXCR, one entry per CDR3 protein. The sample holds 3,700 or so distinct CDR3 sequences, approximately 30% seen once. Regarding the study as a whole: Untreated cancer patients had significantly lower blood TCR diversity than age-matched healthy donors. Loss of evenness, beyond lost richness, contributed to age-related TCR diversity decline in cancer patients. Rebound thymic output was suggested by rising median generation probability during chemotherapy in each cancer cohort.

The V gene is TRBV20-1, the J gene TRBJ2-2; D unresolved. The source is a human donor with a solid tumor. The sequenced sample was blood. CDR3 sequence (DNA): TGCAGTGCTAAGAGTCCCGGGGAGCTGTTTTTT. The encoded protein is CSAKSPGELFF.